The present TCR beta chain was sequenced within a study of control samples from healthy donors and cancer patients. The ends lost 5 bases at V and 6 bases at J; junction bases unmatched: 4. The CDR3 is 12 amino acids. Germline V lookup: CDR1 SGHVS, CDR2 FNYEAQ. Assay used: immunoSEQ multiplex PCR; TCRdb lists only in-frame clones, some missing. The sample lists about 170,000 clones; over 85% were seen once. This clone has just a few counts. The chain couples TRBV7-6 to TRBJ2-7; 7 bases agree with TRBD1. The TCR comes from a man in his thirties or forties in good health. Sample: blood. Here the CDR3 DNA reads TGTGCCAGCAGCCCAGACAGGGCCGAGCAGTACTTC. This sequence encodes CASSPDRAEQYF.